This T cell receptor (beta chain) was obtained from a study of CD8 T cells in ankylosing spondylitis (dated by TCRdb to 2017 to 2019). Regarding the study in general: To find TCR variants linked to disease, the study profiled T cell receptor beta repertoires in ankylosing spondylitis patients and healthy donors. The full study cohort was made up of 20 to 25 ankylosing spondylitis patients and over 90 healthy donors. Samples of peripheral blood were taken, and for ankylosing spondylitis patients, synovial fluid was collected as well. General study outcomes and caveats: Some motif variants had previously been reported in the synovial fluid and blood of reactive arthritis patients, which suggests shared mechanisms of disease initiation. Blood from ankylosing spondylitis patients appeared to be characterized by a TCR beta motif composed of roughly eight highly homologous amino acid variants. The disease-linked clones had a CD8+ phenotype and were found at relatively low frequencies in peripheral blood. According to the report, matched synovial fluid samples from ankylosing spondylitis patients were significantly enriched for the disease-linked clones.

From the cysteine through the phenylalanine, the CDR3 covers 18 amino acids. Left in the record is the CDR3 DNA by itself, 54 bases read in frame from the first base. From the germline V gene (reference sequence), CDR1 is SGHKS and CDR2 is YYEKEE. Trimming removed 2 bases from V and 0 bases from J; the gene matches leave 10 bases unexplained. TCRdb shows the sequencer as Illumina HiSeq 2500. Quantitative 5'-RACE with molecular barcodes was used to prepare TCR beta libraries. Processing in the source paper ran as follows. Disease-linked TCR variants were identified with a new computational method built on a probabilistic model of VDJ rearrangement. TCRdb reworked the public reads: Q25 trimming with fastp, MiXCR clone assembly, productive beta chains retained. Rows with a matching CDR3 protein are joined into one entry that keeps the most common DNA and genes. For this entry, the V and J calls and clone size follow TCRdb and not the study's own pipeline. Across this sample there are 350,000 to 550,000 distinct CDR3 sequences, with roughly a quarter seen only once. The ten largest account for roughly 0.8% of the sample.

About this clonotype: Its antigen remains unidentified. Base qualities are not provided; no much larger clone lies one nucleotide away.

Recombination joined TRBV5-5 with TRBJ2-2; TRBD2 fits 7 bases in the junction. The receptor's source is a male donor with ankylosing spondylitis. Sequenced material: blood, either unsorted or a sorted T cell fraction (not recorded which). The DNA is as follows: TGTGCCAGCAGCTTATCCTCCTCGGGAGGCGCGAACACCGGGGAGCTGTTTTTT. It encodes CASSLSSSGGANTGELFF.